This TCR beta chain was found in a study of cytomegalovirus exposure and HLA in healthy donors (dated by TCRdb to between 2016 and 2019). For context, the study as a whole: According to an earlier analysis of 550 to 750 of the donors, 150 million to 200 million T cells yielded roughly 100 million unique TCR beta sequences and 276 Gb of sequence data. Roughly 300 gigabases of sequencing data and 80 million or so unique TCR sequences were included in an early release covering roughly 700 HLA-typed donors. To decide whether each TCR beta V gene segment behaved as functional or pseudogenic, an earlier analysis of several hundred of the donors relied on high-throughput TCR beta sequencing. A later genetic analysis used genome-wide SNP genotypes for about three fifths of the 666 donors, treating that subset as a discovery cohort. Every repertoire in the discovery cohort had been generated on one and the same sequencing platform. The study aimed to test whether cataloging public T cell receptors could reveal signatures of past pathogen exposure. Typing coverage differed by locus: A, B, C, DRB1 and DQB1 were typed in about 629-640 donors, DQA1 in approximately 520, DPA1 in roughly 590, and DPB1 in roughly 470. A separate validation cohort of 90 to 150 different subjects was used in addition to the 666-subject first cohort. A handful of DR-DQ haplotypes were handled as single units for association and clustering because linkage in the cohort was strong. A later analysis re-examined previously published TCR beta repertoires from 610 or so donors and added high-resolution HLA genotyping to investigate patterns of TCR occurrence. In the later analysis, no new phenotypic data were used to find candidate immune exposures; instead, reliance was placed on TCR beta sequences and their occurrence across donors. Both class I and class II loci were covered by HLA typing, at four-digit resolution. Donor age, sex, ethnicity and CMV serostatus were collected together with the repertoire data. The T cell repertoires of 666 subjects were profiled by immunosequencing and related to cytomegalovirus serostatus. Of the roughly 400 genotyped donors, 81% were placed in the genetic ancestry cluster associated with self-reported Caucasian donors. Across 398 genotyped donors of the cohort, an average of about 220,000 unique TCR beta nucleotide sequences per donor were sequenced, and 15% to 20% of those sequences were non-productive. The study combined high-throughput TCR immunosequencing, statistical association of individual TCRs with disease status, and machine learning to predict cytomegalovirus infection status.

In total, 600 or so healthy bone marrow donors made up the cohort. At the time of sampling, all cohort members were nominally healthy, though unrecorded immune exposures were likely present. The donor was CMV seronegative and was included in the group of approximately 350 seronegative cohort members. A peripheral blood sample was provided by each donor, and peripheral blood mononuclear cells were used for TCR beta sequencing. The Qiagen DNeasy Blood Extraction Kit was used to extract genomic DNA from the blood cell samples. The full study reports these points: A further reported finding was that TCR beta sequences accurately predicted the HLA-A and HLA-B alleles for most subjects in the first cohort. The sequencing pipeline was judged likely to have produced a cluster of highly shared sequence variants as a technical artifact. For the cohort, immune exposure information was limited to CMV serostatus. Roughly uniform sequencing depth across donors was assumed in presence/absence analyses, although this assumption may not hold. In vitro tests confirmed that a few of the cytomegalovirus-associated TCR beta chains recognize cytomegalovirus antigens. Across donors, most TCR sequences were observed very rarely, whereas some public TCRs were present in many individuals. The study gave a list of about 170 TCR beta chains associated with cytomegalovirus. Because HLA typing was missing for some donors at each locus, association tests included only the typed subset. Cytomegalovirus status was reported to be diagnosed by the classifier with high specificity and sensitivity in both the original and validation cohorts. At a false discovery rate of 0.05, a later analysis linked roughly 17,000 TCR beta sequences to specific HLA alleles. When HLA alleles, especially DR and DQ, strongly co-occurred, TCR associations were difficult to assign to individual alleles. Roughly 17 rarely observed V segments, including chromosome 9 orphons, were excluded from the earlier analysis of approximately 500 of the donors because counts were too low. Broadly in line with IMGT annotations, most TCR beta V segments showed up in productive rearrangements about 87% or about 30% of the time in an earlier analysis of several hundred of the donors. It was suggested by the authors that the approach could potentially be generalized to other disease states and immunological phenotypes. In a later analysis, TCR association rates were found to vary across HLA loci, with the most associated TCRs seen for DRB1 alleles and the fewest for HLA-C alleles. According to a later analysis, parvovirus B19, influenza, CMV and Epstein-Barr virus appeared linked to several top co-occurrence clusters. V-gene and J-gene trimming of TCR beta chains was associated with a missense DCLRE1C variant in a later genetic analysis, and the association was replicated in an independent cohort. Compared with equally common non-associated chains, HLA-associated TCR beta chains in a later analysis were more clonally expanded and had lower generation probabilities. Only TCR beta chains were sequenced in this cohort, and the absence of alpha or paired-chain data limited detectable features. According to a later analysis, most CMV-associated TCR beta chains appeared to be HLA-restricted, and the HLA associations seemed to be driven largely by CMV exposure. Correlated functional status among segregating V segments might be attributable to linkage disequilibrium, but an unknown experimental factor could not be ruled out. A later genetic analysis reported fewer N-insertions in productive TCRs among donors in an Asian-associated ancestry cluster than the roughly 700-donor mean.

Receptor libraries were prepared by the immunoSEQ multiplex PCR assay. For the multiplex PCR, a mixture combining 60 forward primers for TCR Vbeta segments and 13 reverse primers for TCR Jbeta segments was used. Amplification of the CDR3 region of rearranged TCR beta genes was performed with a multiplex PCR assay on genomic DNA. The amplified TCR beta libraries were sequenced on the Illumina HiSeq System as 87-base-pair reads. As for the original processing: In a later analysis, roughly 80 million unique TCR beta chains were counted across the roughly 670 repertoires, and around 10 million of these chains were shared by at least two donors. Raw reads were error-corrected and collapsed into unique sequences with a nearest-neighbor algorithm that merged closely related sequences to remove PCR and sequencing errors. To assign V, D and J gene segments, CDR3 sequences were aligned to IMGT reference sequences. For a sequence to be retained, at least a six-nucleotide match to both a V gene segment and a J gene segment was required. Rearrangements were classified as productive when the CDR3 lacked stop codons and remained in frame with V and J, and all other rearrangements were classified as non-productive. Following IMGT convention, CDR3 was defined as the stretch from the second conserved V-encoded cysteine to the conserved J-encoded phenylalanine. The earlier analysis of roughly 590 of the donors excluded any sequence lacking an unambiguous match to a single V gene segment. In an earlier analysis of 587 of the donors, V segments were called functional above 56.7% productive rearrangements and were called segregating when the between-donor standard deviation exceeded 5%. To diagnose cytomegalovirus status from the catalog of TCR beta chain sequences, a statistical classification framework was built. In a later analysis, V and J genes were assigned by comparing TCR nucleotide sequences against IMGT/GENE-DB human TR gene sequences. A later analysis assigned CDR3 sequences and most-parsimonious VDJ recombination scenarios with the TCRdist pipeline. A later analysis defined each TCR beta chain by its CDR3 amino acid sequence plus V-gene family, and excluded reads lacking a unique V-gene family. As a way to deal with suspected cross-contamination and a sequencing artifact, a later analysis dropped hundreds of nucleotide sequences that were highly shared and had low generation probability. For each public chain, a later analysis derived a clonal expansion index from normalized ranks of inferred template counts within each repertoire. Generation probabilities in a later analysis came from a VDJ recombination model fitted to out-of-frame rearrangements, and those results were checked against IGoR. In a later analysis, hypergeometric tests were used to score TCR-TCR, TCR-HLA and TCR-CMV co-occurrence, with a repertoire-size bias correction applied to TCR pairs. False discovery rates were estimated in a later analysis by permuting HLA or CMV assignments 20 times. In a later analysis, co-occurring TCRs were grouped using DBSCAN, with TCRdist sequence similarity added in when clustering inside HLA-allele-positive subsets. Repertoires with fewer than 30,000 or more than 120,000 public chains, plus five repertoires with anomalous nucleotide sharing, were excluded from co-occurrence clustering. What TCRdb holds here is the immuneACCESS table cut down to in-frame rearrangements. Part of the clones is not present; checked against another copy, under half of the missing clones reflect an unresolved V gene, and the others are unexplained. V and J calls and clone size follow that table, whereas D and trimming were derived from the DNA. Present in this sample are 95,000 to 150,000 clones, under 70% of which were seen just once. The ten largest make up 1.5% of the sample.

Remarks on this clone: No cognate antigen has been identified for it. Per-base quality was not reported, and no clone a single base away is much larger than it.

This receptor was identified in a man between 18 and 29 years old in good health and CMV-seronegative. Sequences were obtained from PBMCs.

The CDR3: CASSEAGTGELFF. The DNA sequence follows: TGTGCCAGCAGTGAAGCCGGCACCGGGGAGCTGTTTTTT. The sequence links TRBV25-1 to TRBJ2-2, with the D gene not clear enough to name. CDR1 and CDR2 are read off the germline V gene as MGHDK and SYGVNS. There are 13 amino acids in the CDR3, from cysteine to phenylalanine inclusive. The DNA shown is the 39-base CDR3, in frame from base 1. V loses 2 bases, J loses 4 bases, and the germline ends lie 5 bases apart.